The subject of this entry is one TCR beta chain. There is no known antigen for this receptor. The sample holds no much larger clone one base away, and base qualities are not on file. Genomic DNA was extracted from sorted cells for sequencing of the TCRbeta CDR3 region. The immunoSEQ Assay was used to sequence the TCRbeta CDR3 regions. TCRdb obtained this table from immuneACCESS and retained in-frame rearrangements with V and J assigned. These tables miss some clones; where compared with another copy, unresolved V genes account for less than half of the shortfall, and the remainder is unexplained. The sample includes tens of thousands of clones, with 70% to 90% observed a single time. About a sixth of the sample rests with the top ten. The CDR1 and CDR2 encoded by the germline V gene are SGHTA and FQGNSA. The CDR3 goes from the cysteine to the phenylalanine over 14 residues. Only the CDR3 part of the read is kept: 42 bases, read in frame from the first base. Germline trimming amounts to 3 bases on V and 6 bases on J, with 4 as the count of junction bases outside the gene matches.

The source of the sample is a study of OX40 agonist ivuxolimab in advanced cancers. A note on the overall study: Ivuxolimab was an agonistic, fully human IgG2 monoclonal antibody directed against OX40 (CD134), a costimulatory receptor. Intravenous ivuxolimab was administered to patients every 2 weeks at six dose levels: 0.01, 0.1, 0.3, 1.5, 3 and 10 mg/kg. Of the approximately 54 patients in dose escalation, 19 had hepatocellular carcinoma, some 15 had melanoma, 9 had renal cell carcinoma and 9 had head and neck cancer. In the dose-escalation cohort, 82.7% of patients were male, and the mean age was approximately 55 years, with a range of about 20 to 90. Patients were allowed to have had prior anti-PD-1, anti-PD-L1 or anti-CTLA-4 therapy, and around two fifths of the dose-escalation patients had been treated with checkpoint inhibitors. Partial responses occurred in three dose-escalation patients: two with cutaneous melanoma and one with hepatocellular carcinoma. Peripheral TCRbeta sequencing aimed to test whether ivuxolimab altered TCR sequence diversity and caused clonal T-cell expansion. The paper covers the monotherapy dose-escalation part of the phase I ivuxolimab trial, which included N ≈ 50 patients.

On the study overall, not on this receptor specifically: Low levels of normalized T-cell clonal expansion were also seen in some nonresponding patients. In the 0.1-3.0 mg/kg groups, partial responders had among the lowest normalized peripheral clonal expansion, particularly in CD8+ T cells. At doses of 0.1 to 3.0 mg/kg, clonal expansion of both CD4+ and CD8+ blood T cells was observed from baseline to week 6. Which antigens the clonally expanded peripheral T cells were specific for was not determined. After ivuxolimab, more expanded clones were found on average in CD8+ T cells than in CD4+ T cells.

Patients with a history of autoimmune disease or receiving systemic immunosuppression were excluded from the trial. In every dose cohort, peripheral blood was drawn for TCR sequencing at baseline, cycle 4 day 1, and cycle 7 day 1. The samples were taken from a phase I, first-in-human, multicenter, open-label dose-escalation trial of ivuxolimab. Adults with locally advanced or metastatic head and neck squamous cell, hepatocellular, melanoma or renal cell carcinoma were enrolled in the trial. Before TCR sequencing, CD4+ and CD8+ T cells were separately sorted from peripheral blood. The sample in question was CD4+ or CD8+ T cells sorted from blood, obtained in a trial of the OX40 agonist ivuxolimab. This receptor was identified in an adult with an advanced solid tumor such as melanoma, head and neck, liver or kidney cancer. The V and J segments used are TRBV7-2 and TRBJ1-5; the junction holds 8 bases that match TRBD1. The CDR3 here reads CASSFSGGFQPQHF. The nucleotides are TGTGCCAGCAGCTTTTCAGGGGGCTTTCAGCCCCAGCATTTT.